This record covers a single T cell receptor beta chain. For the second PCR, which ran for 7 to 11 cycles, a sample-barcoded 5' primer and a J-beta primer mix were used. One entry per CDR3 protein results from TCRdb running MiXCR on the 5' RACE reads. The sample carries over 700,000 distinct CDR3 sequences, roughly 25% recorded once. The data are from a study of blood T cells in healthy people across ages. This CDR3 spans 13 amino acids. V was cut by 3 bases and J by 8 bases, with 14 bases left in between. CDR1 and CDR2 from the germline V gene are SGDLS and YYNGEE. PBMCs were isolated at a quantity of at least 7 million per sample. This same sample was also taken into another study, of T cells of mothers and their children. That paper states: Each mother gave over 8 million TCR beta CDR3 reads; each child, roughly 3.1 million. The shaping of TCR recombination output by thymic selection is similar in related and unrelated pairs. Researchers report slightly higher, though non-significant, overlap in related mother-child pairs than in unrelated pairs.

The chain combines TRBV9 with TRBJ1-2, with TRBD1 as a possible D gene (6 bases). The sequenced material came from blood. This TCR came from a boy under 18 in good health. The CDR3 protein is CASSADRSRGYTF. CDR3 DNA sequence: TGTGCCAGCAGCGCCGACAGGTCCCGAGGCTACACCTTC. The whole variable domain, filled in from reference TRBV9 and TRBJ1-2, reads DSGVTQTPKHLITATGQRVTLRCSPRSGDLSVYWYQQSLDQGLQFLIQYYNGEERAKGNILERFSAQQFPDLHSELNLSSLELGDSALYFCASSADRSRGYTFGSGTRLTVV.